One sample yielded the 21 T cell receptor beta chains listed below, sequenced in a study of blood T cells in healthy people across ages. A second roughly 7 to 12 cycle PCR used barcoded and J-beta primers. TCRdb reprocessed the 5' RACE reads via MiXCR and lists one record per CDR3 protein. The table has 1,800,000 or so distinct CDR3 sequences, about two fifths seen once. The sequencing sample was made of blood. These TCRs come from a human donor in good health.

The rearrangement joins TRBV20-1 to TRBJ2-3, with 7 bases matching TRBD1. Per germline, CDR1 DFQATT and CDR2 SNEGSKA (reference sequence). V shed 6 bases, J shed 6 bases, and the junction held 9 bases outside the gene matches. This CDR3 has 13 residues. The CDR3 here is CSALTGWGDTQYF. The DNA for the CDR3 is TGCAGTGCCCTGACAGGGTGGGGGGATACGCAGTATTTT.

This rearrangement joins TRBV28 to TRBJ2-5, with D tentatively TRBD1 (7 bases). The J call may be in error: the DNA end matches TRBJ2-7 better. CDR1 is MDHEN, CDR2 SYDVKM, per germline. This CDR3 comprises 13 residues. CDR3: CASSSGGTAEQYF. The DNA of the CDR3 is TGTGCCAGCAGTTCAGGGGGGACCGCCGAGCAGTACTTC.

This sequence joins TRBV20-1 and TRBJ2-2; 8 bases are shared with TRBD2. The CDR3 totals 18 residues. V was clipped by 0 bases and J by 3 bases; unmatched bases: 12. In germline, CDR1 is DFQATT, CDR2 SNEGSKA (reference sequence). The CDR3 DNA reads TGCAGTGCTAGAGATTGGAGCGGGGGCGCTACATACACCGGGGAGCTGTTTTTT. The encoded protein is CSARDWSGGATYTGELFF.

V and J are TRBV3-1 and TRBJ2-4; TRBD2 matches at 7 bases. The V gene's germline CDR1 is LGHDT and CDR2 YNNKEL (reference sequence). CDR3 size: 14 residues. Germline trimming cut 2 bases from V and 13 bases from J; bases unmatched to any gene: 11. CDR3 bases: TGTGCCAGCAGCCAACAACACAGTTTCGGGGGGCAGTACTTC. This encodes CASSQQHSFGGQYF.

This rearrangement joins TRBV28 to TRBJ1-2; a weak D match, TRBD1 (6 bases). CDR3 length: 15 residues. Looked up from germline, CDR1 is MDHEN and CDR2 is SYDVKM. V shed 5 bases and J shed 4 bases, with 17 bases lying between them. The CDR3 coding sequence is TGTGCCAGCAGTACCGGGGCAGGGGTTCCCTATGGCTACACCTTC. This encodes CASSTGAGVPYGYTF.

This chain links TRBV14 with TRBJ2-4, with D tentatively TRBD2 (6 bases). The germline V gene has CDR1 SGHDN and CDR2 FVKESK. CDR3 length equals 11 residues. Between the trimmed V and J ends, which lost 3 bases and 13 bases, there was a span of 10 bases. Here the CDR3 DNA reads TGTGCCAGCAGCCAGCGGGGACGGCAGTACTTC. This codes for CASSQRGRQYF.

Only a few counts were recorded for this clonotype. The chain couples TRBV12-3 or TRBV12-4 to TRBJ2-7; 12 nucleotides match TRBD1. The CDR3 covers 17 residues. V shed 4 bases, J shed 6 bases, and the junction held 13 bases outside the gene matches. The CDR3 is CASSSTGRDRGPLEQYF. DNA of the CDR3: TGTGCCAGCAGTTCGACCGGCCGGGACAGGGGGCCCCTCGAGCAGTACTTC.

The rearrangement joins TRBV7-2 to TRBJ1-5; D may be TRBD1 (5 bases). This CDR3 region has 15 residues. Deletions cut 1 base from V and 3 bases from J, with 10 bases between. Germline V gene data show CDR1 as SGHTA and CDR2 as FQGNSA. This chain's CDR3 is CASSLVVRDNQPQHF. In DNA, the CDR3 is TGTGCCAGCAGCTTAGTAGTCAGGGACAATCAGCCCCAGCATTTT. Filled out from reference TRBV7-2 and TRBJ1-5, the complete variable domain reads GAGVSQSPSNKVTEKGKDVELRCDPISGHTALYWYRQSLGQGLEFLIYFQGNSAPDKSGLPSDRFSAERTGGSVSTLTIQRTQQEDSAVYLCASSLVVRDNQPQHFGDGTRLSIL.

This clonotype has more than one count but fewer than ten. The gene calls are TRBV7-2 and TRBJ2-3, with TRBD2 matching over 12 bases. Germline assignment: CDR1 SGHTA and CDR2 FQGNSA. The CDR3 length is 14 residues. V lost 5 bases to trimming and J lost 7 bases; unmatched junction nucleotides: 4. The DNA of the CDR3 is TGTGCCAGCAGCCCAGGACTAGCGGGGTATACGCAGTATTTT. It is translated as CASSPGLAGYTQYF.

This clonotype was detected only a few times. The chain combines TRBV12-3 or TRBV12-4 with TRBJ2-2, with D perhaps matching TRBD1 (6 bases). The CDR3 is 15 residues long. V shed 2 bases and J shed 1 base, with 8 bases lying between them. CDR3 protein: CASSLSQGNTGELFF. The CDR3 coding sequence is TGTGCCAGCAGTTTATCACAGGGGAACACCGGGGAGCTGTTTTTT.

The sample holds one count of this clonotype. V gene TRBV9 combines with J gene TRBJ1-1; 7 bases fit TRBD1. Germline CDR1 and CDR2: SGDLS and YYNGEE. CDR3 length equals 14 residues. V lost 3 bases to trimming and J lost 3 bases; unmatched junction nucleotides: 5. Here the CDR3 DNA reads TGTGCCAGCAGCGGAAGGACAGGCGACACTGAAGCTTTCTTT. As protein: CASSGRTGDTEAFF.

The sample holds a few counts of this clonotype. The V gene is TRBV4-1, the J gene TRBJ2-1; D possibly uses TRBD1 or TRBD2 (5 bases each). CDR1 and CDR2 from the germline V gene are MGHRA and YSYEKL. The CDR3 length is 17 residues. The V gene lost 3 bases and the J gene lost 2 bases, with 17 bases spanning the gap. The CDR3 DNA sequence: TGCGCCAGCAGCCATGTACAAGGGACGAAAGCCTACAATGAGCAGTTCTTC. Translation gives CASSHVQGTKAYNEQFF.

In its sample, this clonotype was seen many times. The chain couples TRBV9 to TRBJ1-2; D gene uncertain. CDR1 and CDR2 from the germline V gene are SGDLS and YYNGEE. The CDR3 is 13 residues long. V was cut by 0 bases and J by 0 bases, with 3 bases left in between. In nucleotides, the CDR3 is TGTGCCAGCAGCGTAGTTTCTAACTATGGCTACACCTTC. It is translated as CASSVVSNYGYTF.

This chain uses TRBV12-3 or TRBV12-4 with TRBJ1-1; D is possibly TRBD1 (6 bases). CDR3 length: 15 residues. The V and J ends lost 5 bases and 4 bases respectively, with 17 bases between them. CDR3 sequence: CASSPQTGMSTEAFF. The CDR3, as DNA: TGTGCCAGCAGTCCCCAGACAGGAATGAGCACTGAAGCTTTCTTT.

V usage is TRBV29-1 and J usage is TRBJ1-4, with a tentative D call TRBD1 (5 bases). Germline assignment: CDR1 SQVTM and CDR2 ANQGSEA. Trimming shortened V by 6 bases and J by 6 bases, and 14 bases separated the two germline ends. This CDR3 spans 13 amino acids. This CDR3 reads CSVSQGRDEKLFF. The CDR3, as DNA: TGCAGCGTGTCGCAGGGAAGAGATGAAAAACTGTTTTTT.

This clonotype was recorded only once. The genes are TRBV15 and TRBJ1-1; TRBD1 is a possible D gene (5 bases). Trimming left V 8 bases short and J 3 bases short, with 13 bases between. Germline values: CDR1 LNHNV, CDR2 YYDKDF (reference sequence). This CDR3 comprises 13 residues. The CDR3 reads CATARTPDTEAFF. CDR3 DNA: TGTGCCACCGCTCGGACACCTGACACTGAAGCTTTCTTT.

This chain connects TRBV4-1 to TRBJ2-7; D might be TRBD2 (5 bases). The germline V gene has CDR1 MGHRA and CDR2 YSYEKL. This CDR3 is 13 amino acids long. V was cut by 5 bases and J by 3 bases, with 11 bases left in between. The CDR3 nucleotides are TGCGCCAGCAGCGGAGGACGGAACTACGAGCAGTACTTC. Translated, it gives CASSGGRNYEQYF.

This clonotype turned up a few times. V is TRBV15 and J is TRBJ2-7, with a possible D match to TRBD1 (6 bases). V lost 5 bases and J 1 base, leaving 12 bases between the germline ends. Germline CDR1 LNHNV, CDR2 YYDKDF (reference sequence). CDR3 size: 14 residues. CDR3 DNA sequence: TGTGCCACCAGCCCCCGGACAGTATCCTACGAGCAGTACTTC. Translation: CATSPRTVSYEQYF.

The CDR3 bases are TGTGCCAGCAGTCCCGCGATTGGACTGAGCTCCTACGAGCAGTACTTC. Translating gives CASSPAIGLSSYEQYF. The V gene is TRBV6-2 or TRBV6-3, the J gene TRBJ2-7; D might be TRBD2 (5 bases). The V gene's germline CDR1 is MNHEY and CDR2 SVGEGT. The CDR3 has 16 amino acids. The V gene lost 5 bases and the J gene lost 0 bases, with 17 bases spanning the gap.

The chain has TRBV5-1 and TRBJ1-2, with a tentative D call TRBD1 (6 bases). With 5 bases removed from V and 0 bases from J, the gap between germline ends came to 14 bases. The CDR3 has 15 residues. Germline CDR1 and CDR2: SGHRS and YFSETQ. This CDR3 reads CASSQDSVANYGYTF. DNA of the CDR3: TGCGCCAGCAGTCAGGACAGCGTCGCTAACTATGGCTACACCTTC.

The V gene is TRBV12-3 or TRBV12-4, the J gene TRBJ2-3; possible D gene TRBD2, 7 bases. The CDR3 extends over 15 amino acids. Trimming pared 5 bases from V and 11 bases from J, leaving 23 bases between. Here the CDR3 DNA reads TGTGCCAGCAGTCTCGGACGAGGGGGGGCGGTTGTGCAGTATTTT. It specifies CASSLGRGGAVVQYF.